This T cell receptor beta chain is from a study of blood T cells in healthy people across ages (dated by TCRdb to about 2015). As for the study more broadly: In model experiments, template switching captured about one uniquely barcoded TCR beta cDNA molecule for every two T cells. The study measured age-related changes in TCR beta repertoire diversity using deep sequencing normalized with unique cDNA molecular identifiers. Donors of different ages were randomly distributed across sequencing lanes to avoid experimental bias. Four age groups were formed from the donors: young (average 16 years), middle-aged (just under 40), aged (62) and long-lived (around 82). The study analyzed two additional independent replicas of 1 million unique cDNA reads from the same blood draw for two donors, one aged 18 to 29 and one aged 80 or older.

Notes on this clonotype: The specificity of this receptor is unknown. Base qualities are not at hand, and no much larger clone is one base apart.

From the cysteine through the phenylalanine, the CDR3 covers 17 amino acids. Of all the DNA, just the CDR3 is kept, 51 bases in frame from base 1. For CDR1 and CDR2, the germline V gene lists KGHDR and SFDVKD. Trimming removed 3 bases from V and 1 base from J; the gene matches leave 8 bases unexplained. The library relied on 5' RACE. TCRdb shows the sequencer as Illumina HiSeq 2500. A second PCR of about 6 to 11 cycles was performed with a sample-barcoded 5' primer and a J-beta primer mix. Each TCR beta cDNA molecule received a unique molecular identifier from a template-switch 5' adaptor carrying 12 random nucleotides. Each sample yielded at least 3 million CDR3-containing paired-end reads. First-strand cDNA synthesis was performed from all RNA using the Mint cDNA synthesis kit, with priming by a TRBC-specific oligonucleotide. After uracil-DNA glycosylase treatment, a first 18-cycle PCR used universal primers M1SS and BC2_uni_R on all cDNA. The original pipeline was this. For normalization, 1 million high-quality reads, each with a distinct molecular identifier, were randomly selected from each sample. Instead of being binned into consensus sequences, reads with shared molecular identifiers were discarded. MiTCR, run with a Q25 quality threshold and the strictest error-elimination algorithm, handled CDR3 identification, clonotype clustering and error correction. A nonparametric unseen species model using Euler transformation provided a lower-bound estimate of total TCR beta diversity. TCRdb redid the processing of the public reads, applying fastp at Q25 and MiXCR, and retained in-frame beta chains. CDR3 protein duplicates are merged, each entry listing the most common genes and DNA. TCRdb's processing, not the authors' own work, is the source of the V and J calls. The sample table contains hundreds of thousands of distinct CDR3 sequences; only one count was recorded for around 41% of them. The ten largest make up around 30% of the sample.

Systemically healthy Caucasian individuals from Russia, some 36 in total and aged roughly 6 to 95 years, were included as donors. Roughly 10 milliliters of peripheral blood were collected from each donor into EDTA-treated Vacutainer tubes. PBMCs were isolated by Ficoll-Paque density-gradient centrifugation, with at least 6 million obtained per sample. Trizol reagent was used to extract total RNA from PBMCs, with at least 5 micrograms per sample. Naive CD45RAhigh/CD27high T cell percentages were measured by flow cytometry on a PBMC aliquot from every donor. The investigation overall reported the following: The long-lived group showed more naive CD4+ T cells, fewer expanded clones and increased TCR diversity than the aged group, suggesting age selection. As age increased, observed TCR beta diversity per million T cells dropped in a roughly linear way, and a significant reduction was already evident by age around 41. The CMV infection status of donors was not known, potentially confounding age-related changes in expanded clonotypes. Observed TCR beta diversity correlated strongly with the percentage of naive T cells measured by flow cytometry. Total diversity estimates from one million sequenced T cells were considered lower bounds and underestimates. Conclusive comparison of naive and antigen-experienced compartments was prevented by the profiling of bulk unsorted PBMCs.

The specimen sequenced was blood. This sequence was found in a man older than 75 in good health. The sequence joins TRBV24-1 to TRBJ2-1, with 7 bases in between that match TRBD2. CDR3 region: CATSDPIVLASYNEQFF. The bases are TGTGCCACCAGTGATCCTATCGTACTAGCGTCCTACAATGAGCAGTTCTTC.